The 27 T cell receptor beta chains presented below share a single source sample, sequenced in a study of tumor and adjacent non-tumor tissue in lung cancer. The library came from three nested PCR rounds adapted from ARM-PCR protocols. MiXCR was run by TCRdb on the multiplex PCR reads, yielding one entry per CDR3 protein. The sample has about 90,000 distinct CDR3 sequences, about 66% seen once; the top ten hold over 12%. RNA was extracted from bulk tissue without any cell sorting. The sequenced material came from lung tumor tissue. These TCRs come from a man aged 70-80 years with non-small cell lung cancer.

Regarding this clonotype: A read error may explain this, as a much larger clone is one base away. V gene TRBV20-1 combines with J gene TRBJ2-7, with 10 bases that match TRBD2. This CDR3 comprises 16 residues. Germline CDR1 is DFQATT and CDR2 is SNEGSKA (reference sequence). CDR3 amino acids: CSARSRTSGASYELYF. The CDR3 DNA reads as TGCAGTGCTAGATCTAGGACTAGCGGAGCCTCCTACGAGCTGTACTTC.

Comments on this clonotype: One junction end does not reproduce the germline sequence, and a read error may be involved. The chain employs TRBV11-3 and TRBJ2-5; TRBD1 aligns across 8 bases. The CDR3 loop spans 14 amino acids. CDR1 SGHNT and CDR2 YENEEA come from the germline V gene. CDR3 amino acids: CPSSIRQGLETRYF. CDR3 bases: TGTCCCAGCAGCATACGACAGGGGCTGGAGACCCGGTACTTC.

J is TRBJ2-7 and V is TRBV29-1, with D possibly being TRBD1 (5 bases). Germline-derived CDR1 and CDR2 are SQVTM and ANQGSEA. Trimming shortened V by 7 bases and J by 0 bases, and 10 bases separated the two germline ends. The CDR3 has 12 residues. The CDR3 DNA is TGCAGCGCGACAGACAACTCCTACGAGCAGTACTTC. Translating gives CSATDNSYEQYF.

This clonotype has more than one count but fewer than ten. A read error is possible here, since a much larger clone lies one base away. The CDR3 carries no conserved terminal phenylalanine or tryptophan, so it likely arises from a read error. The chain has TRBV10-3 and TRBJ2-7, with TRBD1 identical over 10 bases. V shed 4 bases, J shed 4 bases, and the junction held 4 bases outside the gene matches. CDR3 length: 14 residues. CDR1 and CDR2 (germline): ENHRY, SYGVKD. CDR3 in amino acids: CAISAGQGLYEQYL. As DNA, the CDR3 is TGTGCCATCAGTGCGGGACAGGGGTTGTACGAGCAGTACTTA.

A few counts support this clonotype. The rearrangement links TRBV15 to TRBJ1-1; TRBD1 matches 7 bases. The CDR3 spans 16 residues. J gave up 3 bases and V 1 base, and 8 bases lay outside the gene matches. Germline CDR1 LNHNV, CDR2 YYDKDF (reference sequence). Written as DNA, the CDR3 is TGTGCCACCAGCAGAGGACAGGGCACTATAGACACTGAAGCTTTCTTT. This sequence encodes CATSRGQGTIDTEAFF.

A word on this clonotype: An end of the junction differs from the germline gene, which may be a read error. V is TRBV6-5 and J is TRBJ2-3; D gene ambiguous. The CDR3 is made up of 13 amino acids. Looked up from germline, CDR1 is MNHEY and CDR2 is SVGAGI. CDR3 loop: CTSSRANTDTQYF. The CDR3 DNA reads TGTACCAGCAGTCGGGCCAACACAGATACGCAGTATTTT.

As concerns this clonotype: The conserved closing phenylalanine or tryptophan is absent in this CDR3, likely reflecting a read error. The J gene is TRBJ1-1, the V gene TRBV10-3, with 10 bases lining up with TRBD1. Germline V gene lookup returns CDR1 ENHRY and CDR2 SYGVKD. The CDR3 runs to 14 residues. With 7 bases clipped from V and 3 bases from J, the junction kept 5 bases outside the gene matches. The chain's CDR3 is CAIKKDRGYTEAFS. The CDR3 bases are TGTGCCATCAAGAAGGACAGGGGGTACACTGAAGCTTTCTCT.

This clonotype was seen a handful of times. A single base separates this from a much larger clone, so it may be a read error. This sequence joins TRBV6-1 and TRBJ1-2, with no clear D. The CDR3 is made up of 13 amino acids. The germline gives CDR1 MNHNS, CDR2 SASEGT. The CDR3 sequence is CASSDVGGYGHTF. The DNA for the CDR3 is TGTGCCAGCAGTGATGTCGGCGGCTATGGCCACACCTTC.

Comment on this clonotype: An end of the junction differs from the germline gene, which may be a read error. The rearrangement links TRBV5-6 to TRBJ2-7, with TRBD2 identical over 15 bases. Germline-derived CDR1 and CDR2 are SGHDT and YYEEEE. This CDR3 comprises 16 residues. The DNA of the CDR3 is TGTGCCAGCAGGTACGGACTAGCGGGAGGGCCTGGGGAGCAGTATTTC. Its translation is CASRYGLAGGPGEQYF.

On this clonotype: The junction differs from germline at one of its ends, possibly a read error. The chain uses TRBV11-1 and TRBJ2-1; a possible D gene is TRBD1 (7 bases). This CDR3 is 19 amino acids long. Germline loops: CDR1 SGHAT, CDR2 FQDESV (reference sequence). The CDR3 sequence: CTSSYAGQISSRGAREQFF. CDR3 sequence (DNA): TGTACCAGCAGCTACGCGGGACAGATTTCTAGCAGGGGGGCGCGTGAGCAGTTCTTC. The full variable domain, in which reference TRBV11-1 and TRBJ2-1 provide the parts outside the CDR3, is EAEVAQSPRYKITEKSQAVAFWCDPISGHATLYWYRQILGQGPELLVQFQDESVVDDSQLPKDRFSAERLKGVDSTLKIQPAELGDSAMYLCTSSYAGQISSRGAREQFFGPGTRLTVL.

The J gene is TRBJ2-5, the V gene TRBV29-1; 7 bases align to TRBD2. V gave up 7 bases and J gave up 9 bases; unmatched junction bases: 14. The CDR3 length is 13 residues. The V gene's germline CDR1 is SQVTM and CDR2 ANQGSEA. The DNA for the CDR3 is TGCAGCGGCCGGGACGGCCTTGGGGGGGCCCAGTACTTC. Its translation is CSGRDGLGGAQYF.

This clonotype came up many times. The chain couples TRBV11-2 to TRBJ1-2; D uncertain. V shed 0 bases and J shed 8 bases, with 10 bases lying between them. This CDR3 has 13 amino acids. Germline lookup yields CDR1 SGHAT and CDR2 FQNNGV. The CDR3 DNA follows: TGTGCCAGCAGCTTAGAGGGTGGGTCCGGCTACACCTTC. This sequence encodes CASSLEGGSGYTF.

As to this clonotype: One end of the junction fails to match germline, which may point to a read error. This chain uses TRBV11-2 with TRBJ2-3, with D perhaps matching TRBD2 (5 bases). The CDR3 runs 16 residues. Germline assignment: CDR1 SGHAT and CDR2 FQNNGV. In nucleotides, the CDR3 is TGTGCCAGCGGCTTATTTGAGGGTGGATACTCAGATACGCAGTATTTT. It is translated as CASGLFEGGYSDTQYF.

As regards this clonotype: The junction shows a germline mismatch at one end, possibly a read error. V gene TRBV6-2 or TRBV6-3 combines with J gene TRBJ2-7; D gene ambiguous. This CDR3 has 11 residues. Germline V lookup: CDR1 MNHEY, CDR2 SVGEGT. The CDR3 DNA is TGTGCCAGCAGTTACTCGAACGAGCAGCACTTT. It yields the protein CASSYSNEQHF.

With regard to this clonotype: One end of the junction is discordant with germline, which a read error may explain. This chain connects TRBV25-1 to TRBJ1-1; tentatively, D is TRBD1 (6 bases). CDR1 and CDR2 from the germline V gene are MGHDK and SYGVNS. The CDR3 covers 12 residues. The CDR3 loop is CTSSLVGARAFF. In DNA form, the CDR3 reads TGTACCAGCAGTCTGGTGGGGGCCAGGGCTTTCTTT.

This clonotype was counted a single time. This rearrangement joins TRBV7-2 to TRBJ1-5, with D perhaps TRBD1 (6 bases). The CDR3 extends over 13 amino acids. V gave up 2 bases and J gave up 15 bases, with 17 bases separating them. CDR1 and CDR2 (germline): SGHTA, FQGNSA. CDR3 protein: CASSLLTGSALHF. DNA of the CDR3: TGTGCCAGCAGCTTACTCACAGGGTCGGCACTGCATTTT.

Concerning this clonotype itself: A read error may be the cause here, since a much bigger clone is one base away. This chain connects TRBV29-1 to TRBJ2-4; D gene unclear. Germline CDR1 reads SQVTM; CDR2 reads ANQGSEA. The CDR3 runs to 11 residues. CDR3 DNA: TGCAGCATTGAAGGGATGGGCATTCAGTACTTC. Translation: CSIEGMGIQYF.

Worth noting for this clonotype: A junction end diverges from the germline sequence, so it may reflect a read error. This sequence joins TRBV11-1 and TRBJ1-5, with 9 bases fitting TRBD1. The CDR3 loop spans 15 amino acids. Germline V gene sequence: CDR1 SGHAT, CDR2 FQDESV (reference sequence). CDR3 sequence (DNA): TGTGCCAGCAGCCTCGGGACAGGGAGAGATCAGCTCCAGCATTTT. Translating it yields CASSLGTGRDQLQHF.

Concerning this clonotype itself: A read error is possible here, since a much larger clone lies one base away. The chain recombines TRBV20-1 with TRBJ2-1; 8 positions match TRBD2. Looked up from germline, CDR1 is DFQATT and CDR2 is SNEGSKA (reference sequence). The CDR3 runs to 13 residues. CDR3 coding DNA: TGCAGTGCTAGAGATAATTCGGGACTAGGCTGTTCCTTC. Translating it yields CSARDNSGLGCSF.

With respect to this clonotype: The junction departs from germline at one end; a sequencing error may be responsible. This chain joins TRBV11-3 and TRBJ2-3; D is perhaps TRBD1 or TRBD2 (5 bases each). Germline V CDR1 and CDR2: SGHNT, YENEEA. The CDR3 length is 15 residues. CDR3 coding DNA: TGTGCTAGCAGCTTTGGGTCAGGGAGCATAGATACGCAGTATTTT. This codes for CASSFGSGSIDTQYF. Variable domain in full (rest from reference TRBV11-3 and TRBJ2-3): EAGVVQSPRYKIIEKKQPVAFWCNPISGHNTLYWYLQNLGQGPELLIRYENEEAVDDSQLPKDRFSAERLKGVDSTLKIQPAELGDSAVYLCASSFGSGSIDTQYFGPGTRLTVL.

Comments on this clonotype: A much larger clone sits a single nucleotide away, making a read error possible. The rearrangement joins TRBV6-4 to TRBJ2-3; 10 positions agree with TRBD2. Losses at the gene ends were 0 bases for V and 0 bases for J; bases not matched to a gene: 0. In germline, CDR1 is MRHNA, CDR2 SNTAGT. The CDR3 length is 16 residues. The DNA of the CDR3 is TGTGCCAGCAGTGACTCGACTAGCGGGAGCACAGATACGCAGTATTTT. Amino acid sequence: CASSDSTSGSTDTQYF.

The chain employs TRBV6-5 and TRBJ2-7; 7 bases agree with TRBD1. The CDR3 extends over 17 amino acids. The germline V gene encodes CDR1 MNHEY and CDR2 SVGAGI. In nucleotides, the CDR3 is TGTGGCTGCAGACCCCGGACAGGCTTTCTTGACTCCTACGAGCAGTACTTC. This translates into CGCRPRTGFLDSYEQYF.

This chain uses TRBV7-3 with TRBJ2-2, with D tentatively TRBD1 or TRBD2 (5 bases each). The CDR3 loop spans 16 amino acids. Trimming removed 0 bases from V and 2 bases from J, with 10 bases in between. The germline V gene has CDR1 SGHTA and CDR2 FQGTGA. The CDR3 spells CASSLTGPVNTGELFF. CDR3 DNA: TGTGCCAGCAGCTTAACGGGACCGGTAAACACCGGGGAGCTGTTTTTT.

Remarks on this clonotype: Compared with germline, one end of the junction differs, possibly owing to a read error. This chain joins TRBV11-2 and TRBJ2-5; D is unclear. In germline, CDR1 is SGHAT, CDR2 FQNNGV. CDR3 length equals 15 residues. The CDR3 here is CDSSFGTSTVQTQYF. CDR3 in DNA: TGTGACAGCAGCTTCGGCACCTCGACTGTCCAGACTCAGTACTTC. Drawing the rest from reference TRBV11-2 and TRBJ2-5, the complete variable domain is EAGVAQSPRYKIIEKRQSVAFWCNPISGHATLYWYQQILGQGPKLLIQFQNNGVVDDSQLPKDRFSAERLKGVDSTLKIQPAKLEDSAVYLCDSSFGTSTVQTQYFGPGTRLLVL.

In its sample, this clonotype was seen a few times. A much larger clone differs from this one at a single base, so this may be a read error. The V call is TRBV6-6, the J call TRBJ2-7, with 8 bases that match TRBD2. CDR3 length equals 15 residues. Losses at the gene ends were 6 bases for V and 0 bases for J; bases not matched to a gene: 7. CDR1 is MNHNY, CDR2 SVGAGI, per germline (reference sequence). This CDR3 reads CASRATSGHSYEQYF. Here the CDR3 DNA reads TGTGCCAGCAGGGCCACTAGCGGCCACTCCTACGAGCAGTACTTC.

Comment on this clonotype: A much larger clone differs by one base, so this may be a read error. This chain links TRBV12-3 or TRBV12-4 with TRBJ1-4; no clear D gene. The CDR3 consists of 14 residues. The CDR3 loop is CTSSPGMGNEKLFF. CDR3 sequence (DNA): TGTACCAGCAGTCCGGGGATGGGTAATGAAAAACTGTTTTTT.

Regarding this clonotype: This clone may be a read error of a much larger clone one base away. The gene calls are TRBV5-5 and TRBJ1-4; TRBD1 matches 8 bases. Trimming at V came to 2 bases and at J to 6 bases, leaving 9 bases not matched to a gene. Germline V gene sequence: CDR1 SGHKS, CDR2 YYEKEE (reference sequence). CDR3 length: 16 amino acids. Here the CDR3 DNA reads TGTGCCAGCAGCTTTCAAACCGGGACAGGATATGAAAAACTGTTTTTT. This translates into CASSFQTGTGYEKLFF.